A selection of T cell receptor beta chains follows, all from one sample in a study of T-cell reconstitution after alpha-beta-depleted transplantation in children. TCRdb used MiXCR to reprocess the PCR reads, holding one entry per CDR3 protein. The table records fewer than 250,000 distinct CDR3 sequences, roughly 8% of them present only once. The source was PBMCs, mostly from graft donor cells, collected 180 days after TCRalphabeta/CD19-depleted stem cell transplant. These receptors were obtained from a male patient under 18 who had a stem cell transplant for acute lymphoblastic leukemia, so the T cells may come from the graft donor. The CDR3 runs from the conserved cysteine through the conserved F or W. A D gene is named only where the DNA matches it firmly. For some rows the clone size is stated as once, few or many, or as a class when expanded; others skip it.

>TRBV7-9|.|TRBJ1-2|many
TGTGCCAGCAGCCCAACTAACTATGGCTACACCTTC
CASSPTNYGYTF
>TRBV28|.|TRBJ1-6|.
TGTGCCAGCAGTTTTCGGGGAGGGTGGTCACCCCTCCACTTT
CASSFRGGWSPLHF
>TRBV4-2|.|TRBJ2-3|many
TGTGCCAGCAGTCAGGGGAAGGGAGATACGCAGTATTTT
CASSQGKGDTQYF
>TRBV20-1|.|TRBJ2-5|many
TGCAGTGCTAGACAGGCACGATCCGCTAAAGAGACCCAGTACTTC
CSARQARSAKETQYF
>TRBV4-3|TRBD2|TRBJ2-3|many
TGCGCCAGCAGCCCCTTAGCGGGGGGGCTAGCCGGCCGAGATACGCAGTATTTT
CASSPLAGGLAGRDTQYF
>TRBV4-1|.|TRBJ1-5|many
TGCGCCAGCAGCCAAGGGGAAATCAGCAATCAGCCCCAGCATTTT
CASSQGEISNQPQHF
>TRBV5-5|TRBD2|TRBJ2-7|many
TGTGCCAGCAGCTTACGGGAGGATAGCGCGGACGAGCAGTACTTC
CASSLREDSADEQYF
>TRBV20-1|.|TRBJ1-1|many
TGCAGTGCTAGAGGTGGGACTCTCTCAACTGAAGCTTTCTTT
CSARGGTLSTEAFF
>TRBV28|.|TRBJ2-2|many
TGTGCCTGGGGGCGCAGCACCGGGGAGCTGTTTTTT
CAWGRSTGELFF
>TRBV12-3/TRBV12-4|.|TRBJ1-4|many
TGTGCCAGCAGTTTCCGCAGGGGAGGAAAGGCAACTAATGAAAAACTGTTTTTT
CASSFRRGGKATNEKLFF